This TCR beta chain is drawn from a study of blood T cell repertoires in COVID-19. Study details: Spain, Italy and the United States supplied samples that represented acute and convalescent COVID-19. T cells, B-cell-depleted T cells, or PBMCs provided the cDNA or gDNA that served as material.

In the original analysis: Reference gene primer amplification gave estimated nucleated cell counts. Repertoires were generated with immunoSEQ multiplex PCR, while TCRdb's copy carries only in-frame clones and drops some. That table gives V, J and clone size, and the DNA gave D and trimming. Of 250,000 or so clones listed, 70% to 90% are singletons. With V trimmed by 0 bases and J by 9 bases, 3 bases remained unmatched. The germline V gene has CDR1 MNHEY and CDR2 SVGAGI. The CDR3 is 15 amino acids. Source material: peripheral blood. This clonotype originated in a man at least 80 years old with acute or convalescent COVID-19. The rearrangement uses TRBV6-5 and TRBJ1-6; 9 nucleotides line up with TRBD1. The CDR3 DNA reads TGTGCCAGCAGTTACTCAGGGACAGGGAGTTCACCCCTCCACTTT. It yields the protein CASSYSGTGSSPLHF.